The entry below describes one T cell receptor (beta chain). Its antigen is not identified. These data originate in a study of cytomegalovirus exposure and HLA in healthy donors. Study results and caveats: Later on, a genetic analysis was performed. It linked a missense variant in DCLRE1C with V- and J-gene trimming of TCR beta. The productive fraction for most TCR beta V segments was about 87% or about 30% in an earlier analysis.

The CDR3 is 15 amino acids. Deletions cut 1 base from V and 4 bases from J, with 12 bases between. The germline CDR1 and CDR2 sequences are MGHRA and YSYEKL. PCR was performed using 60 Vbeta and 13 Jbeta primers. Using immunoSEQ multiplex PCR, the repertoire was profiled, and TCRdb retains in-frame clones only, with some absent. Of 85,000 to 100,000 clones listed, 86% were seen once; the top ten hold roughly 9%. The clonotype comes from a man between 25 and 39 years old in good health and CMV-seropositive. Source material: PBMCs. The V and J genes are TRBV4-1 and TRBJ2-3; no clear D gene. CDR3 sequence reads: CASSQGRSTADTQYF. CDR3 coding DNA: TGCGCCAGCAGCCAAGGAAGGAGTACTGCAGATACGCAGTATTTT.